Sequencing of this TCR beta chain was carried out in a study of shared clonotypes between healthy human individuals. TCRdb's table, derived via immunoSEQ multiplex PCR, lists solely in-frame clones and lacks some. The sample includes around 720,000 clones, around four fifths of them seen just once. Germline assignment: CDR1 LGHNT and CDR2 FRNRAP. This CDR3 contains 12 residues. Germline trimming cut 8 bases from V and 1 base from J; bases unmatched to any gene: 2. The chain carries TRBV12-5 and TRBJ2-7, with TRBD1 matching over 7 bases. The sample was memory CD4+ T cells sorted from blood. Noted subset: CD45RA-negative fraction. This sequence was found in a woman under 40 in good health. The CDR3 bases are TGTGCTAGTCGGGACAGTTCCTACGAGCAGTACTTC. Translation: CASRDSSYEQYF.